This entry concerns a single TCR beta chain. Authors' methods: For nucleated cells, counts were estimated from reference gene primer amplification. Sequencing used immunoSEQ multiplex PCR; TCRdb keeps in-frame clones, though not all of them. D and trimming were read from the DNA, whereas the V and J calls and clone size are those reported in that table. This table has fewer than 450,000 clones, under 95% appearing once. CDR3 length equals 16 residues. Germline V gene sequence: CDR1 WSHSY, CDR2 SAAADI. V dropped 8 bases and J dropped 3; count of bases not matched to a gene: 12. This record comes from a study of blood T cell repertoires in COVID-19. As for the study in general: Nucleic acid was either cDNA or gDNA, and it came from T cells, B-cell-depleted T cells, or PBMCs.

What was sequenced was peripheral blood. This clonotype originated in a woman aged 18-35 years who had recovered from COVID-19. This rearrangement joins TRBV10-2 to TRBJ2-1; TRBD2 agrees at 8 bases. The CDR3 nucleotides read TGCGCCAGCTATTCGGGGCGGGGGGCCGGCTACAATGAGCAGTTCTTC. Its protein is CASYSGRGAGYNEQFF.